This TCR beta chain is drawn from a study of radiotherapy plus CTLA-4 blockade in lung cancer. At the level of the study: Objective responses were documented in about 20% of patients, with disease control in 25% to 35%. Broader study findings: Radiotherapy plus ipilimumab was followed by expansion in blood of tumor-derived TCR clones. Alongside interferon-beta, early blood T cell clone dynamics were reportedly the best predictor of response.

Chemo-refractory metastatic non-small-cell lung cancer patients underwent focal radiation alongside CTLA-4 blockade with ipilimumab. Only in-frame clones appear in the TCRdb table, and some are missing; sequencing was by immunoSEQ multiplex PCR. Of 65,000 to 95,000 clones detected, more than 75% appear once; the ten largest clones hold about 0.95%. Regarding this clone: Its antigen remains unknown.

This CDR3 is 15 amino acids long. Trimming left V 4 bases short and J 2 bases short, with 11 bases between. Germline values: CDR1 MGHRA, CDR2 YSYEKL. V usage is TRBV4-1 and J usage is TRBJ2-2; the D gene is possibly TRBD2 (5 bases). This clonotype was obtained from a human donor with non-small cell lung cancer who had stable disease on radiotherapy plus ipilimumab. The material sequenced was peripheral blood, taken from a patient treated with radiotherapy plus ipilimumab. DNA for the CDR3: TGCGCCAGCAGCCCGCGGGCAGTAAACACCGGGGAGCTGTTTTTT. Protein product: CASSPRAVNTGELFF.